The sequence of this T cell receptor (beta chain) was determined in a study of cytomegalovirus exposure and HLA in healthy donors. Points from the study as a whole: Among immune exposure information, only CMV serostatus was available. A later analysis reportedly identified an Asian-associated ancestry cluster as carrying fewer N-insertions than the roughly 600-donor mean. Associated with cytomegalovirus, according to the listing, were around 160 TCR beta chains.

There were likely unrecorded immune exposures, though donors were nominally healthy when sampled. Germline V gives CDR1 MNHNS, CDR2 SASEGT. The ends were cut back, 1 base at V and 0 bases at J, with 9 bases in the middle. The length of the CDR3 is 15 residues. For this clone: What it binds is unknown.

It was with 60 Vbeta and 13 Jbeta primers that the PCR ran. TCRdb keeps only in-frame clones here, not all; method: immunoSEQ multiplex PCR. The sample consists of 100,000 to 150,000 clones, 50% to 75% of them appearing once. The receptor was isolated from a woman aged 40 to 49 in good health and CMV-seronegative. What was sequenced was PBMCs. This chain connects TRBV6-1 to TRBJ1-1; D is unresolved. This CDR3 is CASSEEGGLNTEAFF. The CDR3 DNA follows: TGTGCCAGCAGTGAAGAGGGAGGGCTGAACACTGAAGCTTTCTTT.